Following are 19 T cell receptor beta chains from one sample sequenced in a study of cytomegalovirus exposure and HLA in healthy donors. The PCR made use of 60 Vbeta and 13 Jbeta primers. Sequencing was performed with immunoSEQ multiplex PCR; in TCRdb, only in-frame clones are kept and a portion is missing. Of some 140,000 clones in the sample, about four fifths were seen once. Sequencing used PBMCs. These receptors were obtained from a man between 18 and 35 years old in good health and CMV-seronegative.

This chain connects TRBV7-9 to TRBJ1-2; D call uncertain. Germline CDR1 SEHNR, CDR2 FQNEAQ (reference sequence). V lost 1 base to trimming and J lost 0 bases, with 9 bases between them. CDR3 length: 15 amino acids. CDR3 DNA sequence: TGTGCCAGCAGCTTAGACTTGTTAGCTAACTATGGCTACACCTTC. Its protein is CASSLDLLANYGYTF.

The chain carries TRBV10-3 and TRBJ2-6; D might be TRBD1 (6 bases). The CDR3 extends over 16 amino acids. V was shortened by 4 bases and J by 0 bases, with 10 bases between the two germline ends. The germline V gene has CDR1 ENHRY and CDR2 SYGVKD. As DNA, the CDR3 is TGTGCCATCAGTGGACAGGCAGTCTCTGGGGCCAACGTCCTGACTTTC. This encodes CAISGQAVSGANVLTF.

The rearrangement links TRBV6-4 to TRBJ1-1; D is uncertain. The CDR3 has 14 amino acids. Trimming took off 2 bases at V and 0 bases at J, with 7 bases between the two ends. Germline V lookup: CDR1 MRHNA, CDR2 SNTAGT. CDR3 loop: CASSDGHVNTEAFF. The CDR3 nucleotides read TGTGCCAGCAGTGACGGCCATGTGAACACTGAAGCTTTCTTT.

This clone was counted once. This chain joins TRBV21-1 and TRBJ2-7; the D call of TRBD1 is as the table states it, not checked on the DNA. TRBV21-1 is described as a pseudogene. The CDR3 covers 18 residues. CDR3 bases: TGTGCCAGCAGCTCCCAAGGGACAGGGCCCTCGCCTATCTACGAGCAGTACGTC. Translated, it gives CASSSQGTGPSPIYEQYV.

The V gene is TRBV11-2, the J gene TRBJ2-7, with TRBD1 as a possible D gene (5 bases). V lost 5 bases and J lost 2, with 10 bases in between. Germline lookup yields CDR1 SGHAT and CDR2 FQNNGV. The CDR3 loop spans 13 amino acids. This CDR3 is CASSVGRAYEQYF. The DNA of the CDR3 is TGTGCCAGCAGCGTAGGCAGGGCCTACGAGCAGTACTTC.

The chain has TRBV9 and TRBJ1-1; D may be TRBD1 (6 bases). The CDR3 sequence is 15 residues long. The V end was cut by 0 bases, the J end by 1 base, with 10 bases between. The germline V gene encodes CDR1 SGDLS and CDR2 YYNGEE. The CDR3 is CASSVEGRGNTEAFF. CDR3 nucleotides: TGTGCCAGCAGCGTAGAGGGCAGGGGGAACACTGAAGCTTTCTTT.

The J gene is TRBJ2-2, the V gene TRBV9; 10 bases align to TRBD1. CDR3 length equals 18 residues. After removal of 3 bases from V and 7 bases from J, the junction contained 15 bases not matched to a gene. Germline V gene lookup returns CDR1 SGDLS and CDR2 YYNGEE. CDR3 in amino acids: CASSARSGTGDVSGELFF. The CDR3 nucleotides are TGTGCCAGCAGCGCAAGGTCAGGGACAGGGGACGTGAGCGGGGAGCTGTTTTTT.

This clone was observed a handful of times. This sequence joins TRBV7-2 and TRBJ1-5, with D uncertain. This CDR3 has 15 amino acids. V lost 0 bases and J 7 bases, leaving 13 bases between the germline ends. Germline-derived CDR1 and CDR2 are SGHTA and FQGNSA. The CDR3 nucleotides are TGTGCCAGCAGCTTAGCCCGGGGTCCGGGGCAGCCCCAGCATTTT. Protein: CASSLARGPGQPQHF.

The chain recombines TRBV7-9 with TRBJ2-5; 13 bases map to TRBD2. Trimming took 1 base from V and 4 from J; bases not matched to a gene: 6. CDR1 SEHNR and CDR2 FQNEAQ come from the germline V gene (reference sequence). The CDR3 is 17 residues long. The CDR3 DNA reads as TGTGCCAGCAGCTTAGGGGGACTAGCGGGGCCTGGAGAGACCCAGTACTTC. Translating gives CASSLGGLAGPGETQYF.

The genes are TRBV9 and TRBJ2-6; D may be TRBD2 (5 bases). The CDR3 runs to 15 residues. Trimming removed 2 bases at V and 0 bases at J, with 6 bases between. The germline V gene has CDR1 SGDLS and CDR2 YYNGEE. CDR3 in amino acids: CASSVRGSGANVLTF. The CDR3 nucleotides are TGTGCCAGCAGCGTCCGGGGCTCTGGGGCCAACGTCCTGACTTTC.

This clone has a handful of counts. V is TRBV5-1 and J is TRBJ1-1; D not certain. CDR1 and CDR2 from the germline V gene are SGHRS and YFSETQ. CDR3 size: 14 residues. V dropped 6 bases and J dropped 5 bases, with 17 bases sitting between them. CDR3 sequence reads: CASNTGGSHTEAFF. Here the CDR3 DNA reads TGCGCCAGCAATACGGGAGGTTCTCATACTGAAGCTTTCTTT.

The J gene is TRBJ2-1, the V gene TRBV6-5, with D hard to call. V was clipped by 0 bases and J by 6 bases, with 9 bases between them. Germline loops: CDR1 MNHEY, CDR2 SVGAGI. The CDR3 has 14 residues. CDR3 nucleotides: TGTGCCAGCAGTTACTCGGCGGATCCCAATGAGCAGTTCTTC. It encodes CASSYSADPNEQFF.

The rearrangement links TRBV7-8 to TRBJ1-1; tentative D call: TRBD1 (6 bases). V was cut by 5 bases and J by 1 base, with 11 bases left in between. The CDR3 covers 14 residues. The germline CDR1 and CDR2 sequences are SGHVS and FQNEAQ. Written as DNA, the CDR3 is TGTGCCAGCAGCCGCTGGGACAAGAACACTGAAGCTTTCTTT. Protein sequence: CASSRWDKNTEAFF.

The chain joins TRBV20-1 to TRBJ2-3; D is possibly TRBD2 (6 bases). CDR3 length: 11 residues. Trimming shortened V by 5 bases and J by 9 bases, and 12 bases separated the two germline ends. CDR1 and CDR2 from the germline V gene are DFQATT and SNEGSKA (reference sequence). CDR3 sequence reads: CSAPFRGTQYF. The CDR3 DNA is TGCAGTGCTCCCTTTCGGGGGACGCAGTATTTT.

Turning to this clone: The junction and the germline gene differ at one end; a read error may be behind it. This chain connects TRBV4-1 to TRBJ2-6; the D gene is possibly TRBD1 (5 bases). This CDR3 has 17 residues. Germline assignment: CDR1 MGHRA and CDR2 YSYEKL. Here the CDR3 DNA reads TGCGCCAGCAGCCAAGATTATCGGTTCTCTGGGGCCAACGGCCTGACTTTC. Translating it yields CASSQDYRFSGANGLTF.

The rearrangement links TRBV5-1 to TRBJ2-1; a possible D gene is TRBD1 (6 bases). Germline CDR1 is SGHRS and CDR2 is YFSETQ. The CDR3 consists of 15 residues. V lost 0 bases and J 2 bases, leaving 9 bases between the germline ends. For the CDR3, the DNA is TGCGCCAGCAGCTTGGGACAGGTGACCTACAATGAGCAGTTCTTC. Translation gives CASSLGQVTYNEQFF. The full variable domain, in which reference TRBV5-1 and TRBJ2-1 provide the parts outside the CDR3, is KAGVTQTPRYLIKTRGQQVTLSCSPISGHRSVSWYQQTPGQGLQFLFEYFSETQRNKGNFPGRFSGRQFSNSRSEMNVSTLELGDSALYLCASSLGQVTYNEQFFGPGTRLTVL.

V gene TRBV7-9 combines with J gene TRBJ2-1, with no clear D. Germline CDR1 SEHNR, CDR2 FQNEAQ (reference sequence). The CDR3 sequence is 15 residues long. The V gene lost 5 bases and the J gene lost 0 bases, with 11 bases spanning the gap. CDR3 residues: CASSDRGSSYNEQFF. The CDR3 coding sequence is TGTGCCAGCAGCGATAGAGGCAGCTCCTACAATGAGCAGTTCTTC.

This chain uses TRBV15 with TRBJ2-7; weak D call: TRBD2 (6 bases). The germline V gene encodes CDR1 LNHNV and CDR2 YYDKDF (reference sequence). CDR3 size: 12 residues. V was trimmed by 0 bases and J by 10 bases, leaving 10 bases between them. Here the CDR3 reads CATSRDAGSQYV. The CDR3 DNA follows: TGTGCCACCAGCAGAGATGCGGGGTCTCAGTACGTC.

This chain joins TRBV14 and TRBJ1-3; perhaps TRBD1 as D (5 bases). Trimming pared 4 bases from V and 4 bases from J, leaving 20 bases between. The CDR3 runs 17 residues. Germline V gives CDR1 SGHDN, CDR2 FVKESK. CDR3 coding DNA: TGTGCCAGCAGCCCTCATTGGGGGGTTCTGATGGGAAACACCATATATTTT. Its protein is CASSPHWGVLMGNTIYF.